Each of the 12 T cell receptor beta chains below was sequenced from the same sample in a study of blood T cell repertoires in COVID-19 (TCRdb year 2020). Library creation used the immunoSEQ multiplex PCR assay. The clones in this table, taken by TCRdb from immuneACCESS, are in-frame only. Not every clone is retained; where verified, under half of the shortfall comes from an unresolved V gene, and the cause of the rest is unknown. This sample is represented by more than 350,000 clones; around 92% of them were singletons. The ten most abundant clones make up 3% of the sample. Material: peripheral blood. The source of these receptors is a woman under 40 with COVID-19, enrolled during active disease.

The V gene is TRBV18, the J gene TRBJ2-7; the match to TRBD1 covers 9 bases. This CDR3 has 15 residues. Germline V gene lookup returns CDR1 KGHSH and CDR2 LQKENI. J gave up 4 bases and V 5 bases, and 9 bases lay outside the gene matches. CDR3 protein: CASSANRDRAYEQYF. DNA of the CDR3: TGTGCCAGCTCAGCGAACCGGGACAGGGCTTACGAGCAGTACTTC.

Comments on this clone: Other DNA sequences of this sample code for an identical CDR3. The chain links TRBV6-1 to TRBJ2-7; 9 nucleotides match TRBD1. The germline CDR1 and CDR2 sequences are MNHNS and SASEGT. After removal of 2 bases from V and 7 bases from J, the junction contained 9 bases not matched to a gene. This CDR3 region has 15 residues. The CDR3 reads CASSERWDRAGEQYV. CDR3 bases: TGTGCCAGCAGTGAACGTTGGGACAGGGCAGGGGAGCAGTACGTC.

This clone was counted a single time. The chain recombines TRBV7-6 with TRBJ1-3; 12 bases agree with TRBD1. CDR3 size: 18 residues. V shed 2 bases and J 4 bases; nucleotides not matched to a gene: 9. Per germline, CDR1 SGHVS and CDR2 FNYEAQ. CDR3 sequence: CASSLLGGTGGFGNTIYF. The CDR3 bases are TGTGCCAGCAGCTTATTAGGGGGGACAGGGGGCTTCGGAAACACCATATATTTT.

The chain combines TRBV27 with TRBJ1-3; 8 bases line up with TRBD1. The CDR3 has 13 amino acids. The V segment lost 6 bases and the J segment 8 bases; nucleotides outside the gene matches: 6. Germline V CDR1 and CDR2: MNHEY, SMNVEV (reference sequence). CDR3 bases: TGTGCCAGCAGCATGACAGGGGAGGACACCATATATTTT. Protein product: CASSMTGEDTIYF.

The V gene is TRBV13, the J gene TRBJ1-1; 8 nucleotides agree with TRBD1. Per germline, CDR1 PRHDT and CDR2 FYEKMQ (reference sequence). With V trimmed by 5 bases and J by 0 bases, 5 bases remained unmatched. CDR3 length equals 15 residues. The CDR3 spells CASSTYRGMNTEAFF. As DNA, the CDR3 is TGTGCCAGCAGCACCTACAGGGGGATGAACACTGAAGCTTTCTTT.

This chain connects TRBV5-1 to TRBJ2-7; possibly TRBD1 for D (5 bases). CDR1 is SGHRS, CDR2 YFSETQ, per germline. CDR3 length equals 15 residues. Trimming cost V 5 bases and J 1 base, with 16 bases left between them. CDR3 sequence: CASRVDILQSYEQYF. The DNA of the CDR3 is TGCGCCAGCAGAGTGGACATATTGCAATCCTACGAGCAGTACTTC.

The CDR3 is CASSEWGEGVGYTF. CDR3 nucleotides: TGTGCCAGCAGTGAATGGGGGGAAGGGGTTGGCTACACCTTC. The chain carries TRBV6-1 and TRBJ1-2; weak D call: TRBD1 (5 bases). The CDR3 consists of 14 residues. The germline V and J ends were trimmed by 2 bases and 7 bases, with 14 bases remaining between them. Germline values: CDR1 MNHNS, CDR2 SASEGT.

The V and J genes are TRBV10-2 and TRBJ2-2; a possible D gene is TRBD2 (6 bases). Trimming left V 3 bases short and J 6 bases short, with 17 bases between. This CDR3 has 16 residues. The germline V gene encodes CDR1 WSHSY and CDR2 SAAADI. CDR3 amino acids: CASSDGGKELAGELFF. The DNA for the CDR3 is TGCGCCAGCAGTGATGGGGGGAAAGAGTTGGCCGGGGAGCTGTTTTTT.

The chain carries TRBV5-1 and TRBJ2-2; D might be TRBD2 (7 bases). The V and J ends lost 4 bases and 0 bases respectively, with 16 bases between them. There are 17 residues in the CDR3. CDR1 and CDR2 from the germline V gene are SGHRS and YFSETQ. The CDR3 is CASSPRGEGANTGELFF. DNA of the CDR3: TGCGCCAGCAGCCCACGCGGGGAGGGGGCGAACACCGGGGAGCTGTTTTTT.

This clone was recorded only once. V is TRBV19 and J is TRBJ2-1; D not certain. V was clipped by 3 bases and J by 0 bases, with 12 bases between them. CDR3 length: 16 amino acids. Germline V gene sequence: CDR1 LNHDA, CDR2 SQIVND (reference sequence). The CDR3 region has the DNA TGTGCCAGTAGTATCTCATACCCGCGCTCCTACAATGAGCAGTTCTTC. Its protein product is CASSISYPRSYNEQFF.

CDR3 region: CASSQDVRSNQRAGITDTQYF. CDR3 bases: TGCGCCAGCAGCCAAGATGTCAGGTCCAATCAGCGGGCGGGAATCACAGATACGCAGTATTTT. The chain links TRBV4-1 to TRBJ2-3; tentative D call: TRBD2 (6 bases). V lost 0 bases, J lost 2 bases, and 27 bases lay in between. Germline V gene lookup returns CDR1 MGHRA and CDR2 YSYEKL. This CDR3 is 21 amino acids long.

This clone was seen only once. V gene TRBV2 combines with J gene TRBJ2-3, with 11 positions matching TRBD2. CDR3 length: 16 residues. Germline V gene sequence: CDR1 SNHLY, CDR2 FYNNEI. The V segment lost 6 bases and the J segment 6 bases; nucleotides outside the gene matches: 11. CDR3 DNA: TGTGCCAGCAGAGGCGGAACTAGCGGGAGTTCCGATACGCAGTATTTT. This codes for CASRGGTSGSSDTQYF.